This T cell receptor beta chain was recovered during a study of vaccination and CD4 T cells after COVID-19. Study as a whole: Overlapping SARS-CoV-2, HCoV-NL63, HCoV-OC43 and HCoV-229E spike peptides were used to stimulate cells.

Treatment indicated: approximately nine-day PBMC culture with coronavirus spike peptide pools or control peptides (ViraFEST assay). Note on this clonotype: What it binds is not known.

Oncomine TCR Beta short-read sequencing was applied to DNA from cultured CD4+ T cells. TCRdb ran MiXCR on the PCR reads and lists one entry per CDR3 protein. The sample carries some 25,000 distinct CDR3 sequences, 45% to 50% recorded once. The CDR3 is 15 residues long. Germline-derived CDR1 and CDR2 are SNHLY and FYNNEI. V was shortened by 7 bases and J by 15 bases, with 28 bases between the two germline ends. Sequenced material: CD4+ T cells from blood, cultured in vitro. The receptor was derived from a human donor who had recovered from COVID-19. The rearrangement uses TRBV2 and TRBJ2-1; D possibly corresponds to TRBD1 (8 bases). CDR3 sequence (DNA): TGTGCCAGCACCTCGGAAGGGGGGGACGGACAGGGCCCGTTCTTC. Its translation: CASTSEGGDGQGPFF.